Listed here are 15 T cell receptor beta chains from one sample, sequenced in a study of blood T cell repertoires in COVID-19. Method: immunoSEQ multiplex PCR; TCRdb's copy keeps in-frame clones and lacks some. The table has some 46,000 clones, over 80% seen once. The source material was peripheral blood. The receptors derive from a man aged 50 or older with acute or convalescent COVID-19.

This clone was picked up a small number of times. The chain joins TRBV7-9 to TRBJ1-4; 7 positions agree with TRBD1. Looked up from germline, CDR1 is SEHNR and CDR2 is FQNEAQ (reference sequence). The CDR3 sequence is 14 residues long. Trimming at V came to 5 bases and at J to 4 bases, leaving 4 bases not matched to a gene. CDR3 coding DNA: TGTGCCAGCAGCCGAGGACAGGATAATGAAAAACTGTTTTTT. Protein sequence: CASSRGQDNEKLFF.

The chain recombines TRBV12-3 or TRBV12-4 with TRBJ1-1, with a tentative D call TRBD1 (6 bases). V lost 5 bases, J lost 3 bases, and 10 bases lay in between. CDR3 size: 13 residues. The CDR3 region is CASSLNRDTEAFF. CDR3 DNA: TGTGCCAGCAGTCTAAACAGGGACACTGAAGCTTTCTTT.

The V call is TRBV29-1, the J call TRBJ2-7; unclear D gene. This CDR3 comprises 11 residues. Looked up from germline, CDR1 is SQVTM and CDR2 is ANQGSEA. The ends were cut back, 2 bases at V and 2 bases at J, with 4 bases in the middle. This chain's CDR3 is CSVENTYEQYF. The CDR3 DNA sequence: TGCAGCGTTGAAAATACCTACGAGCAGTACTTC.

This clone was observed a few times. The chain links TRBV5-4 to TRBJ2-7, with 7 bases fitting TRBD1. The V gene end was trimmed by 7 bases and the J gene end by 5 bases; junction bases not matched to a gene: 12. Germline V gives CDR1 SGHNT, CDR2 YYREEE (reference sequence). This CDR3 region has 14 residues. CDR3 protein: CASGESGQWDEQYF. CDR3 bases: TGTGCCAGCGGGGAATCGGGACAGTGGGACGAGCAGTACTTC.

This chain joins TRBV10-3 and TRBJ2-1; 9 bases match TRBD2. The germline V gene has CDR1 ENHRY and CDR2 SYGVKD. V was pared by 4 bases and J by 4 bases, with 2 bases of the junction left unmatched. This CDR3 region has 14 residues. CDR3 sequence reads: CAISGLADYNEQFF. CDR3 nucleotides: TGTGCCATCAGTGGACTAGCGGATTACAATGAGCAGTTCTTC.

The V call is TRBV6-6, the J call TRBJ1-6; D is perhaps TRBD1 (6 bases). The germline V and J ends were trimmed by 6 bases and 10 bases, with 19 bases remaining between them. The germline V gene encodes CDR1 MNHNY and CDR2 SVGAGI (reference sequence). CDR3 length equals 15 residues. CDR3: CASRTTGLRGSPLHF. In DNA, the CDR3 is TGTGCCAGCAGAACCACAGGGTTGCGCGGATCACCCCTCCACTTT.

CDR3 loop: CASGLAGSYEQYF. CDR3 DNA: TGTGCTAGTGGTTTGGCCGGGTCTTACGAGCAGTACTTC. The rearrangement links TRBV12-5 to TRBJ2-7; no clear D. Germline V lookup: CDR1 LGHNT, CDR2 FRNRAP. V lost 1 base to trimming and J lost 4 bases, with 8 bases between them. The CDR3 is 13 residues long.

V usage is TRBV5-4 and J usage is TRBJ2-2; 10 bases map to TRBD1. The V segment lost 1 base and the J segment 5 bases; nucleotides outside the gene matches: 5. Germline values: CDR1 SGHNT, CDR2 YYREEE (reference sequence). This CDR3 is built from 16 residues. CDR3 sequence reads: CASSLIGQGDTGELFF. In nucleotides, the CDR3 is TGTGCCAGCAGCTTGATCGGACAGGGGGATACCGGGGAGCTGTTTTTT.

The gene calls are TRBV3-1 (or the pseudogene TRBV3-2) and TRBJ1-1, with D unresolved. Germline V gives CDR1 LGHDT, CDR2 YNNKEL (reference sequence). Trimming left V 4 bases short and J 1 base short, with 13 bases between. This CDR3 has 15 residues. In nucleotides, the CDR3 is TGTGCCAGCAGCCTTATCCGGGGAGGGAACACTGAAGCTTTCTTT. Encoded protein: CASSLIRGGNTEAFF.

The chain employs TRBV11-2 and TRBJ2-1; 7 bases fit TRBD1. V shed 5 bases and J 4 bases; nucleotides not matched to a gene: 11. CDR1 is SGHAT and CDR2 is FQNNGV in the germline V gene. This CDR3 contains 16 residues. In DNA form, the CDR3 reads TGTGCCAGCAGCCCCTTACTGGGACAGTTATACAATGAGCAGTTCTTC. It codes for CASSPLLGQLYNEQFF.

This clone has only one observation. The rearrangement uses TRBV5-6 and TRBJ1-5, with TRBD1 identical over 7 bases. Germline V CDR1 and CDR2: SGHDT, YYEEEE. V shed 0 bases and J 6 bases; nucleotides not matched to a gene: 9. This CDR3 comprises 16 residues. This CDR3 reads CASSLAETGSRQPQHF. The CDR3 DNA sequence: TGTGCCAGCAGCTTGGCTGAGACAGGGTCGCGTCAGCCCCAGCATTTT.

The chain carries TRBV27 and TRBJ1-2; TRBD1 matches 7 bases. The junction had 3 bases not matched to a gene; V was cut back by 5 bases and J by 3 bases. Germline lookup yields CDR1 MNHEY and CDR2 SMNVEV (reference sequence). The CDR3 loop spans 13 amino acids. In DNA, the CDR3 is TGTGCCAGCAGTCGAACAGGGGACTATGGCTACACCTTC. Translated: CASSRTGDYGYTF.

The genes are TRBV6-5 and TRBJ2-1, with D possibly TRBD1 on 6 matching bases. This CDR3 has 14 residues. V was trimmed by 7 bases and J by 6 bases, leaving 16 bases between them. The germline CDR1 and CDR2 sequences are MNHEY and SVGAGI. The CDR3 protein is CASTSRTGSNEQFF. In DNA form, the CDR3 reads TGTGCCAGCACCTCCCGTACAGGGAGCAATGAGCAGTTCTTC.

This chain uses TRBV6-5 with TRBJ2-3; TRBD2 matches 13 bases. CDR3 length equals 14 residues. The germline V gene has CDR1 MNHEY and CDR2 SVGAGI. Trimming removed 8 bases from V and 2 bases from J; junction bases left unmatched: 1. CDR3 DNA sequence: TGTGCCAGCGGACTAGCGGGGGCCACAGATACGCAGTATTTT. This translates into CASGLAGATDTQYF.

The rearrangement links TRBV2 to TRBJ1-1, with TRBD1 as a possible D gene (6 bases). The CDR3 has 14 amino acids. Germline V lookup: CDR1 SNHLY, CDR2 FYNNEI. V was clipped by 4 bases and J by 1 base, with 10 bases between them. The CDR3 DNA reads TGTGCCAGCAGTGGGGAGGGGGGGAACACTGAAGCTTTCTTT. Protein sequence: CASSGEGGNTEAFF.